These 29 T cell receptor beta chains originate from one sample sequenced in a study of blood T cell repertoires in COVID-19. The assay was immunoSEQ multiplex PCR, and TCRdb's table has in-frame clones only and misses some. The sample has a few hundred thousand clones, around 87% seen once. The sequenced material came from PBMCs or T cells enriched from blood (not recorded which). Every receptor here comes from a man aged 35-49 years in a cohort exposed to, infected with or recovered from COVID-19 (not recorded which).

The rearrangement uses TRBV5-1 and TRBJ1-4; D is uncertain. The CDR3 is 15 amino acids. In germline, CDR1 is SGHRS, CDR2 YFSETQ. V was pared by 0 bases and J by 7 bases, with 13 bases between. The CDR3 DNA reads TGCGCCAGCAGCTTGGAAGTCGCCAACTCTGAAAAACTGTTTTTT. Its translation is CASSLEVANSEKLFF.

The chain combines TRBV18 with TRBJ1-2, with D possibly being TRBD1 (5 bases). V was shortened by 2 bases and J by 5 bases, with 18 bases between the two germline ends. Germline V gives CDR1 KGHSH, CDR2 LQKENI. This CDR3 contains 16 residues. In nucleotides, the CDR3 is TGTGCCAGCTCACCAACCGACGGGGGGGTGTGGTATGGCTACACCTTC. Its translation is CASSPTDGGVWYGYTF.

The V and J genes are TRBV19 and TRBJ1-5; 8 nucleotides agree with TRBD1. Germline V gives CDR1 LNHDA, CDR2 SQIVND (reference sequence). V lost 4 bases to trimming and J lost 6 bases; unmatched junction nucleotides: 8. The CDR3 is made up of 15 amino acids. The CDR3 region has the DNA TGTGCCAGTAGTAGGGGACAGGTTCGGAGTCAGCCCCAGCATTTT. Its translation is CASSRGQVRSQPQHF.

The gene calls are TRBV5-1 and TRBJ1-1; 8 nucleotides line up with TRBD1. Germline V gene data show CDR1 as SGHRS and CDR2 as YFSETQ. The length of the CDR3 is 14 residues. Losses at the gene ends were 4 bases for V and 3 bases for J; bases not matched to a gene: 5. CDR3 sequence reads: CASSVTGVDTEAFF. Here the CDR3 DNA reads TGCGCCAGCAGCGTGACAGGGGTGGACACTGAAGCTTTCTTT.

The rearrangement joins TRBV7-3 to TRBJ2-1; 8 nucleotides line up with TRBD2. Germline V gene sequence: CDR1 SGHTA, CDR2 FQGTGA. The CDR3 contains 17 residues. V shed 4 bases, J shed 0 bases, and the junction held 8 bases outside the gene matches. The CDR3 DNA is TGTGCCAGCAGCTCGCGACTAGCGCATAGCTCCTACAATGAGCAGTTCTTC. Translation gives CASSSRLAHSSYNEQFF.

This clone was counted once. This chain uses TRBV18 with TRBJ2-7; 8 bases are a match to TRBD2. Unmatched junction bases numbered 10, after V lost 2 bases and J lost 4 bases. In germline, CDR1 is KGHSH, CDR2 LQKENI. CDR3 size: 16 residues. The DNA of the CDR3 is TGTGCCAGCTCACCAGGACGGGAGGGTTATGGGTACGAGCAGTACTTC. This encodes CASSPGREGYGYEQYF. Together with reference TRBV18 and TRBJ2-7, the CDR3 gives the full variable domain: NAGVMQNPRHLVRRRGQEARLRCSPMKGHSHVYWYRQLPEEGLKFMVYLQKENIIDESGMPKERFSAEFPKEGPSILRIQQVVRGDSAAYFCASSPGREGYGYEQYFGPGTRLTVT.

CDR3 DNA sequence: TGTGCCAGCAGTTTACGTACCAGGGTTCATAACACTGAAGCTTTCTTT. This sequence encodes CASSLRTRVHNTEAFF. The J gene is TRBJ1-1, the V gene TRBV27, with D possibly being TRBD1 (5 bases). CDR1 and CDR2 (germline): MNHEY, SMNVEV (reference sequence). V was shortened by 2 bases and J by 2 bases, with 15 bases between the two germline ends. The CDR3 covers 16 residues.

The chain carries TRBV5-1 and TRBJ1-6; D might be TRBD1 (5 bases). Germline assignment: CDR1 SGHRS and CDR2 YFSETQ. The CDR3 extends over 13 amino acids. V was pared by 5 bases and J by 13 bases, with 16 bases between. CDR3 nucleotides: TGCGCCAGCAGAGAAAGTGGGACTCTGCCCCTCCACTTT. It specifies CASRESGTLPLHF. The entire variable domain, with the rest obtained from reference TRBV5-1 and TRBJ1-6, is as follows: KAGVTQTPRYLIKTRGQQVTLSCSPISGHRSVSWYQQTPGQGLQFLFEYFSETQRNKGNFPGRFSGRQFSNSRSEMNVSTLELGDSALYLCASRESGTLPLHFGNGTRLTVT.

The V gene is TRBV6-4, the J gene TRBJ2-3; 11 bases map to TRBD2. Germline loops: CDR1 MRHNA, CDR2 SNTAGT. V lost 3 bases, J lost 2 bases, and 7 bases stayed unmatched. The CDR3 has 17 amino acids. CDR3 sequence: CASSELGTSGPTDTQYF. The CDR3 DNA follows: TGTGCCAGCAGTGAACTAGGGACTAGCGGCCCCACAGATACGCAGTATTTT.

The V gene is TRBV7-6, the J gene TRBJ1-6; TRBD1 aligns across 8 bases. The CDR3 is 15 residues long. CDR1 is SGHVS, CDR2 FNYEAQ, per germline. The junction had 6 bases not matched to a gene; V was cut back by 5 bases and J by 6 bases. The CDR3 DNA sequence: TGTGCCAGCAGCCCTAGGACAGGGACTAATTCACCCCTCCACTTT. This translates into CASSPRTGTNSPLHF. The full variable domain, with the rest looked up from reference TRBV7-6 and TRBJ1-6, is GAGVSQSPRYKVTKRGQDVALRCDPISGHVSLYWYRQALGQGPEFLTYFNYEAQQDKSGLPNDRFSAERPEGSISTLTIQRTEQRDSAMYRCASSPRTGTNSPLHFGNGTRLTVT.

V gene TRBV11-3 combines with J gene TRBJ1-2; 9 bases are a match to TRBD1. Germline-derived CDR1 and CDR2 are SGHNT and YENEEA. The CDR3 covers 18 residues. Trimming at V came to 4 bases and at J to 4 bases, leaving 16 bases not matched to a gene. CDR3 DNA sequence: TGTGCCAGCAGCTGTAAGCCCGGGACAGGGTTTCAACTCTATGGCTACACCTTC. Translating gives CASSCKPGTGFQLYGYTF.

The gene calls are TRBV4-1 and TRBJ2-1; possibly TRBD1 for D (6 bases). The CDR3 has 13 amino acids. V was cut by 1 base and J by 9 bases, with 10 bases left in between. CDR1 is MGHRA and CDR2 is YSYEKL in the germline V gene. This CDR3 reads CASSQAGQIEQFF. The CDR3 nucleotides are TGCGCCAGCAGCCAAGCCGGACAGATTGAGCAGTTCTTC.

This chain joins TRBV11-2 and TRBJ1-1; D unclear. The CDR3 is 12 residues long. Deletions cut 3 bases from V and 3 bases from J, with 5 bases between. Per the germline V gene, CDR1 is SGHAT and CDR2 is FQNNGV. The CDR3 region is CASSFRDTEAFF. The CDR3 coding sequence is TGTGCCAGCAGCTTCCGGGACACTGAAGCTTTCTTT.

The genes are TRBV20-1 and TRBJ1-6; possible D gene TRBD1, 5 bases. CDR1 and CDR2 (germline): DFQATT, SNEGSKA (reference sequence). CDR3 length equals 11 residues. The V and J ends lost 5 bases and 10 bases respectively, with 9 bases between them. The CDR3 bases are TGCAGTGCTCAGGGAGGCTCACCCCTCCACTTT. It translates to CSAQGGSPLHF.

This clone was counted only a few times. The chain links TRBV5-1 to TRBJ2-7; D is perhaps TRBD2 (6 bases). V lost 1 base, J lost 6 bases, and 14 bases lay in between. The CDR3 sequence is 14 residues long. Germline CDR1 SGHRS, CDR2 YFSETQ. CDR3 nucleotide sequence: TGCGCCAGCAGCTTGTCGGAGGGTATTGGCGAGCAGTACTTC. This codes for CASSLSEGIGEQYF.

The chain combines TRBV7-2 with TRBJ2-5; TRBD2 aligns across 9 bases. Germline-derived CDR1 and CDR2 are SGHTA and FQGNSA. The CDR3 length is 13 residues. V was pared by 4 bases and J by 3 bases, with 0 bases of the junction left unmatched. CDR3 sequence: CASSWTSEETQYF. CDR3 DNA sequence: TGTGCCAGCAGCTGGACTAGCGAAGAGACCCAGTACTTC.

The rearrangement links TRBV11-2 to TRBJ2-7, with TRBD1 identical over 12 bases. V was pared by 1 base and J by 7 bases, with 2 bases of the junction left unmatched. The CDR3 spans 14 residues. CDR1 is SGHAT and CDR2 is FQNNGV in the germline V gene. The CDR3 protein is CASSLGDRGREQYF. In DNA, the CDR3 is TGTGCCAGCAGCTTAGGGGACAGGGGGCGAGAGCAGTACTTC.

The chain employs TRBV7-2 and TRBJ1-6; TRBD1 agrees at 8 bases. The V and J ends lost 5 bases and 10 bases, in that order; junction bases with no gene match: 4. The CDR3 is 13 residues long. Germline loops: CDR1 SGHTA, CDR2 FQGNSA. The chain's CDR3 is CASSRQGRSPLHF. In nucleotides, the CDR3 is TGTGCCAGCAGCCGACAGGGGAGATCACCCCTCCACTTT.

This chain links TRBV18 with TRBJ2-7; 9 nucleotides agree with TRBD1. After removal of 2 bases from V and 5 bases from J, the junction contained 10 bases not matched to a gene. CDR1 KGHSH and CDR2 LQKENI come from the germline V gene. The CDR3 is 16 residues long. The CDR3, as DNA: TGTGCCAGCTCACCAGGGGGACAGGGTATATTCCACGAGCAGTACTTC. The encoded protein is CASSPGGQGIFHEQYF.

The chain is built from TRBV28 and TRBJ2-1; TRBD1 agrees at 12 bases. The CDR3 has 15 residues. The germline V gene encodes CDR1 MDHEN and CDR2 SYDVKM. With V trimmed by 5 bases and J by 9 bases, 8 bases remained unmatched. The CDR3 DNA sequence: TGTGCCAGCAGTCGCCCGGGACAGGGGGCAGGTGAGCAGTTCTTC. Protein sequence: CASSRPGQGAGEQFF. The full variable domain, completed using reference TRBV28 and TRBJ2-1, is DVKVTQSSRYLVKRTGEKVFLECVQDMDHENMFWYRQDPGLGLRLIYFSYDVKMKEKGDIPEGYSVSREKKERFSLILESASTNQTSMYLCASSRPGQGAGEQFFGPGTRLTVL.

This chain uses TRBV11-2 with TRBJ2-2, with no clear D. From germline, CDR1 is SGHAT and CDR2 FQNNGV. The CDR3 runs to 14 residues. V was pared by 0 bases and J by 1 base, with 3 bases between. CDR3 loop: CASSLDRNTGELFF. CDR3 DNA: TGTGCCAGCAGCTTAGACAGGAACACCGGGGAGCTGTTTTTT. Filled out from reference TRBV11-2 and TRBJ2-2, the complete variable domain reads EAGVAQSPRYKIIEKRQSVAFWCNPISGHATLYWYQQILGQGPKLLIQFQNNGVVDDSQLPKDRFSAERLKGVDSTLKIQPAKLEDSAVYLCASSLDRNTGELFFGEGSRLTVL.

This chain connects TRBV10-3 to TRBJ2-1; 12 bases map to TRBD2. With 8 bases clipped from V and 1 base from J, the junction kept 24 bases outside the gene matches. The CDR3 runs to 22 residues. The V gene's germline CDR1 is ENHRY and CDR2 SYGVKD. The DNA for the CDR3 is TGTGCCATCCTGGGGGGACAGGAAGTCCCTAGCGGGAGGGCCTATTCCTACAATGAGCAGTTCTTC. It yields the protein CAILGGQEVPSGRAYSYNEQFF.

For this clone: This same CDR3 is encoded by further DNA sequences in the sample. The CDR3 loop is CASSQVGGQETQYF. The CDR3 region has the DNA TGTGCCAGCAGCCAAGTAGGCGGCCAAGAGACCCAGTACTTC. The V and J genes are TRBV3-1 (or the pseudogene TRBV3-2) and TRBJ2-5; D gene unclear. Germline V gives CDR1 LGHDT, CDR2 YNNKEL (reference sequence). V shed 1 base and J shed 1 base, with 7 bases lying between them. This CDR3 is built from 14 residues.

On this clone: Other DNA sequences in the same sample also yield this CDR3. The CDR3 here is CASSPGQGYSPLHF. The CDR3 bases are TGTGCCAGCAGTCCGGGACAGGGTTATTCACCCCTCCACTTT. V is TRBV28 and J is TRBJ1-6; TRBD1 matches 9 bases. V trimming: 5 bases; J trimming: 8 bases; junction bases outside the gene matches: 4. Germline V gene lookup returns CDR1 MDHEN and CDR2 SYDVKM. The CDR3 extends over 14 amino acids.

This clone showed up just a few times. The V gene is TRBV16, the J gene TRBJ1-1; D is perhaps TRBD1 (5 bases). Between the trimmed V and J ends, which lost 6 bases and 0 bases, there was a span of 11 bases. The CDR3 extends over 14 amino acids. The V gene's germline CDR1 is KGHSY and CDR2 FQNENV. CDR3 loop: CASSTGLLNTEAFF. DNA of the CDR3: TGTGCCAGCAGTACGGGACTGCTGAACACTGAAGCTTTCTTT. Supplemented by reference TRBV16 and TRBJ1-1, the full variable domain reads GEEVAQTPKHLVRGEGQKAKLYCAPIKGHSYVFWYQQVLKNEFKFLISFQNENVFDETGMPKERFSAKCLPNSPCSLEIQATKLEDSAVYFCASSTGLLNTEAFFGQGTRLTVV.

This clone was seen more than once but under ten times. The V gene is TRBV6-5, the J gene TRBJ1-2, with 12 bases identical to TRBD1. CDR3 length equals 15 residues. The V gene's germline CDR1 is MNHEY and CDR2 SVGAGI. With 10 bases clipped from V and 6 bases from J, the junction kept 12 bases outside the gene matches. The CDR3 nucleotides are TGTGCCACCTACCGGGACAGGGGGCGGGGGAATGGCTACACCTTC. Its protein is CATYRDRGRGNGYTF.

The DNA of the CDR3 is TGTGCCAGCAGTTTAACCAGGGTTCCCGGGGAGCTGTTTTTT. Translation gives CASSLTRVPGELFF. The rearrangement links TRBV27 to TRBJ2-2; a weak D match, TRBD1 (5 bases). CDR3 length: 14 amino acids. Trimming shortened V by 2 bases and J by 6 bases, and 10 bases separated the two germline ends. Germline CDR1 reads MNHEY; CDR2 reads SMNVEV (reference sequence).

The chain uses TRBV5-1 and TRBJ2-3; 8 nucleotides match TRBD1. Germline V lookup: CDR1 SGHRS, CDR2 YFSETQ. V was clipped by 4 bases and J by 6 bases; unmatched bases: 1. The length of the CDR3 is 12 residues. The CDR3 region has the DNA TGCGCCAGCAGCCAGGGGGCGGATACGCAGTATTTT. Its translation is CASSQGADTQYF.

The J gene is TRBJ2-4, the V gene TRBV24-1; 8 bases are shared with TRBD1. Germline CDR1 reads KGHDR; CDR2 reads SFDVKD. V was pared by 3 bases and J by 6 bases, with 6 bases of the junction left unmatched. The CDR3 is made up of 15 amino acids. The CDR3 DNA reads as TGTGCCACCAGTGATCCAGGACAGGGCGGAAACATTCAGTACTTC. Amino acid sequence: CATSDPGQGGNIQYF.